The clone carrying this TCR beta chain was observed a handful of times. Using RNA template, CDR3s of TCR alpha and beta were amplified with iRepertoire arm-PCR. Using its own MiXCR run on the multiplex PCR reads, TCRdb lists one record per CDR3 protein. Of about 400,000 distinct CDR3 sequences listed, 41% are singletons. The data stem from a study of glioma-infiltrating T cells. V lost 2 bases, J lost 4 bases, and 7 bases stayed unmatched. The germline CDR1 and CDR2 sequences are LGHNA and YNFKEQ. CDR3 length equals 16 residues. The V gene is TRBV4-2, the J gene TRBJ2-5, with TRBD2 matching over 10 bases. The sequence was collected from a human donor with low-grade glioma or glioblastoma, undergoing nonglioma brain surgery, or in good health (not recorded which). The sample consisted of glioma tissue, nonneoplastic brain tissue, or PBMCs (not recorded which). The CDR3 nucleotides read TGTGCCAGCAGCCAACGGACTAGCGGAGGCGGAGAGACCCAGTACTTC. Translation: CASSQRTSGGGETQYF.